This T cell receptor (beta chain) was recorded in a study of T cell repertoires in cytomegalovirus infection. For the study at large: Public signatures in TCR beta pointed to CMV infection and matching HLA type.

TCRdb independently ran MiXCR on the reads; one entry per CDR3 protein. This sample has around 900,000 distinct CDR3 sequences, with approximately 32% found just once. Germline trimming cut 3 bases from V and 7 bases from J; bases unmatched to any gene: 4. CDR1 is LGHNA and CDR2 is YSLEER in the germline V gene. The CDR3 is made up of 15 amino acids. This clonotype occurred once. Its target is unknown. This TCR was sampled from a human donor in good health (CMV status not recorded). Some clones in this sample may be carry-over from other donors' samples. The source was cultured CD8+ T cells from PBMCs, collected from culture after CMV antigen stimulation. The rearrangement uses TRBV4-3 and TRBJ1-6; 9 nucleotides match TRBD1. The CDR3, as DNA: TGCGCCAGCAGCCACCAAGACAGGGGGAATTCACCCCTCCACTTT. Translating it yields CASSHQDRGNSPLHF.